These T cell receptor beta chains were read from a single sample in a study of early T cells in non-severe SARS-CoV-2 infection. TCRdb passed the 5' RACE reads through MiXCR, listing each CDR3 protein once. The sample yields some 64,000 distinct CDR3 sequences, 13% seen once. Sequencing input: whole blood. The receptors derive from an adult who was a healthcare worker with PCR-confirmed SARS-CoV-2 infection or an uninfected control (not recorded which). CDR3s leave out the opening cysteine and the closing phenylalanine or tryptophan.

V gene: TRBV28; J gene: TRBJ1-2; CDR3 protein: ASSTGEYGYT
V gene: TRBV12-3/TRBV12-4; J gene: TRBJ1-4; CDR3 protein: ASSLGTGGGEKLF
V gene: TRBV4-3; J gene: TRBJ1-6; CDR3 protein: ASSQFVPQGTANSPLH
V gene: TRBV10-3; J gene: TRBJ2-3; CDR3 protein: AINQDISTDTQY
V gene: TRBV5-4; J gene: TRBJ1-2; CDR3 protein: ASSLYSGDYGYT
V gene: TRBV19; J gene: TRBJ2-2; CDR3 protein: ASSSRGTGELF
V gene: TRBV11-1; J gene: TRBJ2-1; CDR3 protein: ASSLGGTSGKPSSYNEQF
V gene: TRBV6-5; J gene: TRBJ2-7; CDR3 protein: ASSYRTGGLVQY
V gene: TRBV7-8; J gene: TRBJ2-3; CDR3 protein: ASSPTGDTQY
V gene: TRBV28; J gene: TRBJ2-5; CDR3 protein: ASSPTSGRFQETQY
V gene: TRBV29-1; J gene: TRBJ2-2; CDR3 protein: SAGTANPANTGELF
V gene: TRBV7-2; J gene: TRBJ2-7; CDR3 protein: ASSFFFGRVYEQY
V gene: TRBV4-2; J gene: TRBJ2-4; CDR3 protein: ASSQAAPGQGVNIQY
V gene: TRBV5-1; J gene: TRBJ2-2; CDR3 protein: ASSTTVSGELF
V gene: TRBV19; J gene: TRBJ1-1; CDR3 protein: ASSQGFEAF
V gene: TRBV6-6; J gene: TRBJ2-6; CDR3 protein: ASSPEHPTFSGANVLT
V gene: TRBV24-1; J gene: TRBJ2-1; CDR3 protein: ATSKQQSSGMDNEQF
V gene: TRBV5-1; J gene: TRBJ2-7; CDR3 protein: ASSLGWQGFSYEQY
V gene: TRBV29-1; J gene: TRBJ1-4; CDR3 protein: SASSSNEKLF
V gene: TRBV27; J gene: TRBJ1-6; CDR3 protein: ASTDRGIGSPLH
V gene: TRBV20-1; J gene: TRBJ1-5; CDR3 protein: SAIGEPWEQPQH
V gene: TRBV5-1; J gene: TRBJ2-7; CDR3 protein: ASSLEAGASGSYEQY
V gene: TRBV20-1; J gene: TRBJ2-3; CDR3 protein: SAMGGMTSTDTQY
V gene: TRBV27; J gene: TRBJ1-2; CDR3 protein: ASSPSVGEGSGYT
V gene: TRBV2; J gene: TRBJ2-5; CDR3 protein: ASSVGLAQETQY
V gene: TRBV29-1; J gene: TRBJ1-2; CDR3 protein: SVAGQVIYGYT
V gene: TRBV20-1; J gene: TRBJ2-5; CDR3 protein: SANPTSGRAETQY
V gene: TRBV19; J gene: TRBJ2-2; CDR3 protein: ASTTSHFSTGELF
V gene: TRBV5-4; J gene: TRBJ2-6; CDR3 protein: ASSQTGGYGANVLT
V gene: TRBV20-1; J gene: TRBJ1-3; CDR3 protein: SAFASPDSGNTIY
V gene: TRBV2; J gene: TRBJ2-4; CDR3 protein: ASSAPGQANIQY
V gene: TRBV6-6; J gene: TRBJ2-3; CDR3 protein: ASSRHQGTGSTDTQY
V gene: TRBV9; J gene: TRBJ2-1; CDR3 protein: ASSVVPSGRADEQF
V gene: TRBV15; J gene: TRBJ1-1; CDR3 protein: ATSSGRGITAF
V gene: TRBV7-8; J gene: TRBJ1-6; CDR3 protein: ASNDRDSYNSPLH
V gene: TRBV20-1; J gene: TRBJ1-1; CDR3 protein: SAPIMTGASEAF
V gene: TRBV28; J gene: TRBJ2-5; CDR3 protein: ATEGVLQETQY
V gene: TRBV12-3/TRBV12-4; J gene: TRBJ2-7; CDR3 protein: ASGKQTTYEQY
V gene: TRBV28; J gene: TRBJ2-5; CDR3 protein: ASSLFGTGGMETQY
V gene: TRBV5-1; J gene: TRBJ2-7; CDR3 protein: ASSLTGGTDEQY
V gene: TRBV15; J gene: TRBJ2-2; CDR3 protein: ATSRGGTGELF
V gene: TRBV20-1; J gene: TRBJ2-1; CDR3 protein: SARRTSGKYSYNEQF
V gene: TRBV28; J gene: TRBJ2-6; CDR3 protein: ASSPPPGSGANVLT
V gene: TRBV29-1; J gene: TRBJ1-4; CDR3 protein: SAPIQGTNEKLF
V gene: TRBV15; J gene: TRBJ1-1; CDR3 protein: ATSRDGRNTEAF
V gene: TRBV5-6; J gene: TRBJ2-5; CDR3 protein: ASSFSLVAGVSQETQY
V gene: TRBV28; J gene: TRBJ2-7; CDR3 protein: ASSFRGTSGTFEQY
V gene: TRBV6-1; J gene: TRBJ2-1; CDR3 protein: ASSGLALNEQF
V gene: TRBV11-1; J gene: TRBJ2-1; CDR3 protein: ASSPDPGPLSEQF
V gene: TRBV28; J gene: TRBJ2-4; CDR3 protein: ASSPGQNGNIQY
V gene: TRBV29-1; J gene: TRBJ1-6; CDR3 protein: SVEDLGSLH
V gene: TRBV7-9; J gene: TRBJ1-1; CDR3 protein: ASSLQGGSTEAF
V gene: TRBV6-6; J gene: TRBJ2-5; CDR3 protein: ASSPEAGPFQETQY
V gene: TRBV2; J gene: TRBJ1-6; CDR3 protein: ASRDGQTYNSPLH
V gene: TRBV15; J gene: TRBJ1-1; CDR3 protein: ATSAQGRTEAF
V gene: TRBV28; J gene: TRBJ2-4; CDR3 protein: ASSPVESAKNIQY